A selection of T cell receptor beta chains follows, all from one sample in a study of blood T cell repertoires in COVID-19. Sequencing used immunoSEQ multiplex PCR; TCRdb keeps in-frame clones, though not all of them. The repertoire holds about 300,000 clones, with 85% to 90% as singletons. Sequencing input: peripheral blood. These receptors originate from a woman aged 40 to 50 who had recovered from COVID-19. Each CDR3 is given with its conserved first and last residue. D genes are given only for firm matches. Clone size is given for some rows only: seen once, a few or many times, or a class if the clone is expanded.

v_call	clone_size	j_call	d_call	cdr3_nt	cdr3_aa
TRBV7-9	-	TRBJ1-5	TRBD1	TGTGCCAGCAGCTTAGGGCTATCCGGGACAGACTATAGCAATCAGCCCCAGCATTTT	CASSLGLSGTDYSNQPQHF
TRBV12-3/TRBV12-4	-	TRBJ1-1	-	TGTGCCAGCCTCCGGGTCGGCACTGAAGCTTTCTTT	CASLRVGTEAFF
TRBV18	-	TRBJ1-2	TRBD1	TGTGCCAGCTCACCGGAGCTCAGCGGGACAGGGGGATTAAGCTATGGCTACACCTTC	CASSPELSGTGGLSYGYTF
TRBV7-2	-	TRBJ1-2	-	TGTGCCAGCAGCATACAGGGCTATGGCTACACCTTC	CASSIQGYGYTF
TRBV5-4	-	TRBJ1-1	TRBD1	TGTGCCAGCTTTAGGGACAGGGGAAACACTGAAGCTTTCTTT	CASFRDRGNTEAFF
TRBV7-6	once	TRBJ2-7	-	TGTGCCAGCAGCCAAGACACAGGGATCGAGCAGTACTTC	CASSQDTGIEQYF
TRBV12-3/TRBV12-4	-	TRBJ1-5	-	TGTGCCAGCAGTTTCGGTCAGCCCCAGCATTTT	CASSFGQPQHF
TRBV7-9	once	TRBJ2-5	TRBD2	TGTGCCAGCACTCGGACTAGCGCCCAAGAGACCCAGTACTTC	CASTRTSAQETQYF
TRBV6-2/TRBV6-3	-	TRBJ1-2	-	TGTGCCAGCAGTTACGCCGGCGCAGGCTCTCGGGGTGGCTACACCTTC	CASSYAGAGSRGGYTF
TRBV27	-	TRBJ2-7	-	TGTGCCAGCAGTTTATCGATCGCAGGGTCCTACGAGCAGTACTTC	CASSLSIAGSYEQYF
TRBV9	-	TRBJ1-3	-	TGTGCCAGCAGCGTAGAGACGGGAGACACCATATATTTT	CASSVETGDTIYF
TRBV30	-	TRBJ1-1	-	TGTGCCTGCGGTAGGTGGAGAGACACTGAAGCTTTCTTT	CACGRWRDTEAFF
TRBV7-2	-	TRBJ2-7	-	TGTGCCAGCAGCTTGAGAGGGCTAGGCCAGAGAGACGAGCAGTACTTC	CASSLRGLGQRDEQYF
TRBV3-1/TRBV3-2	-	TRBJ2-2	-	TGTGCCAGCAGCCACCTAGCGACCGGGGAGCTGTTTTTT	CASSHLATGELFF
TRBV30	-	TRBJ1-2	-	TGTGCCTGGAGCGCACACCGGAGGGGCGATGGCTACACCTTC	CAWSAHRRGDGYTF
TRBV5-4	-	TRBJ2-1	-	TGTGCCAGCAGCTTGGGATGGGGGCGGTCCTACAATGAGCAGTTCTTC	CASSLGWGRSYNEQFF
TRBV20-1	-	TRBJ1-2	-	TGCAGTGCTACTGCTAACTATGGCTACACCTTC	CSATANYGYTF
TRBV24-1	-	TRBJ2-1	-	TGTGCCACCAGTGGCCCAGGGAACAATGAGCAGTTCTTC	CATSGPGNNEQFF
TRBV7-8	-	TRBJ1-6	TRBD1	TGTGCCAGCAGCACCTGGACAGGGGAAGGTCATTCACCCCTCCACTTT	CASSTWTGEGHSPLHF
TRBV13	-	TRBJ2-1	-	TGTGCCAGCAGCGCACAGGGTAGTGAGCAGTTCTTC	CASSAQGSEQFF
TRBV11-2	-	TRBJ2-3	TRBD2	TGTGCCAGCAGCTCCCGAGATAGCGGGGGGTTAGATACGCAGTATTTT	CASSSRDSGGLDTQYF
TRBV9	-	TRBJ1-2	-	TGTGCCAGCAGCGTAGGGGGAGGCGTCCTCTATGGCTACACCTTC	CASSVGGGVLYGYTF